Listed here are 24 T cell receptor beta chains from one sample, sequenced in a study of T-cell memory formation after mild COVID-19. TCRdb used MiXCR to reprocess the 5' RACE reads, holding one entry per CDR3 protein. The data hold tens of thousands of distinct CDR3 sequences, with about 6.8% observed a single time. The specimen sequenced was PBMCs or a T cell subset sorted from them (not recorded which). The receptors were sampled from an adult who had mild COVID-19 (a few samples of this study predate the infection). Cell type and time point are not known.

This clonotype has a handful of counts. The rearrangement uses TRBV6-2 or TRBV6-3 and TRBJ2-1; 8 nucleotides align to TRBD1. The CDR3 runs to 15 residues. Germline trimming cut 0 bases from V and 5 bases from J; bases unmatched to any gene: 3. From germline, CDR1 is MNHEY and CDR2 SVGEGT. The CDR3 sequence is CASSYSGTGNNEQFF. CDR3 coding DNA: TGTGCCAGCAGTTACTCAGGGACAGGTAACAATGAGCAGTTCTTC.

This clonotype was counted at least ten times. The V and J genes are TRBV12-3 or TRBV12-4 and TRBJ1-1; D is perhaps TRBD1 (5 bases). The V end was cut by 5 bases, the J end by 3 bases, with 13 bases between. The CDR3 extends over 14 amino acids. The CDR3 here is CASSRRGRDTEAFF. The CDR3 DNA reads as TGTGCCAGCAGTCGTAGGGGCCGGGACACTGAAGCTTTCTTT.

This clonotype has at least ten counts. The chain combines TRBV29-1 with TRBJ2-3, with D tentatively TRBD2 (6 bases). This CDR3 has 14 amino acids. V lost 8 bases and J 0 bases, leaving 15 bases between the germline ends. Germline-derived CDR1 and CDR2 are SQVTM and ANQGSEA. CDR3 sequence (DNA): TGCAGCATCCCGAGGGCGGGAAGCACAGATACGCAGTATTTT. Protein sequence: CSIPRAGSTDTQYF.

This chain links TRBV19 with TRBJ2-3; the match to TRBD2 covers 8 bases. The CDR3 spans 14 residues. Per the germline V gene, CDR1 is LNHDA and CDR2 is SQIVND (reference sequence). After removal of 5 bases from V and 2 bases from J, the junction contained 3 bases not matched to a gene. The CDR3 reads CASSLAGHTDTQYF. The CDR3, as DNA: TGTGCCAGTAGTTTAGCGGGGCACACAGATACGCAGTATTTT.

As for this clonotype: Possible read error: a much larger clone is one base away. This chain connects TRBV5-1 to TRBJ2-2; 9 bases match TRBD2. The CDR3 is 16 amino acids. Germline V gene lookup returns CDR1 SGHRS and CDR2 YFSETQ. V was pared by 4 bases and J by 1 base, with 5 bases of the junction left unmatched. The CDR3, as DNA: TGCGCCAGCAGCCGGACTAGCGTGAAGAACACCGGGGAGCTGTTTTTT. The encoded protein is CASSRTSVKNTGELFF.

The chain joins TRBV29-1 to TRBJ1-1; possibly TRBD1 for D (5 bases). Germline lookup yields CDR1 SQVTM and CDR2 ANQGSEA. The CDR3 is made up of 13 amino acids. V lost 1 base to trimming and J lost 4 bases, with 10 bases between them. The CDR3 nucleotides are TGCAGCGTTGAAGCAGGGCAGGGCACTGAAGCTTTCTTT. Translated: CSVEAGQGTEAFF.

At least ten counts were recorded for this clonotype. V is TRBV7-2 and J is TRBJ1-6; maybe TRBD1 (5 bases). V was trimmed by 0 bases and J by 7 bases, leaving 10 bases between them. CDR3 length: 15 amino acids. Germline V gene data show CDR1 as SGHTA and CDR2 as FQGNSA. The chain's CDR3 is CASSLAGDVNSPLHF. CDR3 DNA sequence: TGTGCCAGCAGCTTAGCAGGGGATGTAAATTCACCCCTCCACTTT.

This clonotype was counted at least ten times. This rearrangement joins TRBV4-2 to TRBJ1-1; maybe TRBD1 (5 bases). The V end was cut by 0 bases, the J end by 10 bases, with 15 bases between. The germline V gene has CDR1 LGHNA and CDR2 YNFKEQ. The CDR3 is made up of 14 amino acids. The CDR3 is CASSQDRSTGRAFF. CDR3 DNA: TGTGCCAGCAGCCAAGACCGTAGCACAGGTCGAGCTTTCTTT.

This clonotype was recorded a few times. This rearrangement joins TRBV4-1 to TRBJ1-3; D not resolved. With 0 bases removed from V and 8 bases from J, the gap between germline ends came to 11 bases. Germline V lookup: CDR1 MGHRA, CDR2 YSYEKL. This CDR3 region has 14 residues. CDR3 loop: CASSQEDRRHTIYF. CDR3 coding DNA: TGCGCCAGCAGCCAAGAGGACCGGAGACACACCATATATTTT.

This clonotype was counted ten times or more. The genes are TRBV7-2 and TRBJ2-7, with D perhaps TRBD1 or TRBD2 (5 bases each). CDR3 length: 14 amino acids. Germline CDR1 reads SGHTA; CDR2 reads FQGNSA. Between the trimmed V and J ends, which lost 1 base and 5 bases, there was a span of 12 bases. The CDR3 sequence: CASSLDSGANEQYF. The CDR3 bases are TGTGCCAGCAGCTTAGATTCCGGGGCCAACGAGCAGTACTTC.

The chain recombines TRBV4-1 with TRBJ2-7; the match to TRBD1 covers 8 bases. This CDR3 spans 14 amino acids. J gave up 3 bases and V 4 bases, and 5 bases lay outside the gene matches. The germline V gene has CDR1 MGHRA and CDR2 YSYEKL. The CDR3 DNA reads as TGCGCCAGCAGCCCAACGACAGGGGTCTACGAGCAGTACTTC. Translated: CASSPTTGVYEQYF.

This rearrangement joins TRBV20-1 to TRBJ2-1; TRBD2 agrees at 7 bases. Per germline, CDR1 DFQATT and CDR2 SNEGSKA (reference sequence). This CDR3 has 15 residues. V trimming: 6 bases; J trimming: 3 bases; junction bases outside the gene matches: 11. Written as DNA, the CDR3 is TGCAGTGCAAAACCCGGGACTAATATCTACAATGAGCAGTTCTTC. It specifies CSAKPGTNIYNEQFF.

This clonotype was detected many times. The chain couples TRBV18 to TRBJ2-1; no definite D call. This CDR3 is built from 15 residues. Germline CDR1 reads KGHSH; CDR2 reads LQKENI. V shed 2 bases and J shed 8 bases, with 16 bases lying between them. CDR3: CASSPRAPAGDEQFF. CDR3 sequence (DNA): TGTGCCAGCTCACCAAGGGCTCCTGCTGGGGATGAGCAGTTCTTC.

The genes are TRBV20-1 and TRBJ1-2; no definite D call. V was shortened by 0 bases and J by 2 bases, with 7 bases between the two germline ends. CDR1 DFQATT and CDR2 SNEGSKA come from the germline V gene (reference sequence). The CDR3 is 13 residues long. CDR3 amino acids: CSARDLRNYGYTF. The CDR3 DNA follows: TGCAGTGCTAGAGATCTCCGGAACTATGGCTACACCTTC.

This clonotype came up a few times. The rearrangement uses TRBV20-1 and TRBJ2-4; D ambiguous. With 3 bases removed from V and 8 bases from J, the gap between germline ends came to 8 bases. From germline, CDR1 is DFQATT and CDR2 SNEGSKA (reference sequence). This CDR3 is 11 amino acids long. The CDR3 sequence: CSARVSDIQYF. CDR3 coding DNA: TGCAGTGCTAGGGTCTCGGACATTCAGTACTTC.

This clonotype appeared a few times. The rearrangement joins TRBV20-1 to TRBJ2-1, with D perhaps being TRBD1 or TRBD2 (5 bases each). Germline CDR1 and CDR2: DFQATT and SNEGSKA (reference sequence). V was shortened by 6 bases and J by 3 bases, with 18 bases between the two germline ends. This CDR3 spans 15 amino acids. The CDR3, as DNA: TGCAGTGCCCGCGAGGGGTCGGTGAGCTACAATGAGCAGTTCTTC. This codes for CSAREGSVSYNEQFF.

The chain joins TRBV11-3 to TRBJ2-2, with 7 bases matching TRBD1. This CDR3 is built from 16 residues. The V gene's germline CDR1 is SGHNT and CDR2 YENEEA. The V gene end was trimmed by 6 bases and the J gene end by 2 bases; junction bases not matched to a gene: 9. The CDR3 DNA follows: TGTGCCAGCAGGCAAACCGGGACAGTTAACACCGGGGAGCTGTTTTTT. This codes for CASRQTGTVNTGELFF.

This clonotype was counted between two and nine times. The gene calls are TRBV24-1 and TRBJ2-1; D may match TRBD1 or TRBD2 (6 bases each). The CDR3 has 16 amino acids. From germline, CDR1 is KGHDR and CDR2 SFDVKD. With 5 bases removed from V and 0 bases from J, the gap between germline ends came to 13 bases. CDR3 protein: CATSGMGGRSYNEQFF. The CDR3 DNA reads TGTGCCACCAGTGGGATGGGGGGCCGCTCCTACAATGAGCAGTTCTTC.

This clonotype was recorded a few times. This chain uses TRBV9 with TRBJ1-4; TRBD1 is a possible D gene (5 bases). CDR1 is SGDLS and CDR2 is YYNGEE in the germline V gene. V dropped 2 bases and J dropped 4 bases, with 21 bases sitting between them. This CDR3 is built from 18 residues. This CDR3 reads CASSVGLGRRQSNEKLFF. The CDR3 DNA reads as TGTGCCAGCAGCGTGGGATTGGGGCGAAGGCAGAGTAATGAAAAACTGTTTTTT.

This rearrangement joins TRBV12-3 or TRBV12-4 to TRBJ2-3; D is tentatively TRBD1 or TRBD2 (5 bases each). Trimming shortened V by 6 bases and J by 2 bases, and 24 bases separated the two germline ends. The length of the CDR3 is 18 residues. This CDR3 reads CASRTFGTARGFTDTQYF. In nucleotides, the CDR3 is TGTGCCAGCAGGACCTTTGGGACGGCCCGCGGATTCACAGATACGCAGTATTTT.

The chain links TRBV7-2 to TRBJ1-3; 9 bases fit TRBD1. The ends lost 3 bases at V and 10 bases at J; junction bases unmatched: 1. The CDR3 contains 12 residues. Germline CDR1 SGHTA, CDR2 FQGNSA. Here the CDR3 DNA reads TGTGCCAGCAGCTTGGACAGGGGAACCATATATTTT. It yields the protein CASSLDRGTIYF.

This clonotype was seen at least ten times. The chain combines TRBV12-3 or TRBV12-4 with TRBJ2-3, with 11 bases aligning to TRBD1. With V trimmed by 2 bases and J by 0 bases, 10 bases remained unmatched. The CDR3 is made up of 19 amino acids. CDR3 coding DNA: TGTGCCAGCAGTTTATGGGGGACAGGGGGAAGCTCTAGCACAGATACGCAGTATTTT. Translating it yields CASSLWGTGGSSSTDTQYF.

The V and J genes are TRBV6-2 or TRBV6-3 and TRBJ2-7; 9 bases are a match to TRBD1. The CDR3 loop spans 20 amino acids. Germline-derived CDR1 and CDR2 are MNHEY and SVGEGT. V dropped 2 bases and J dropped 0; count of bases not matched to a gene: 17. For the CDR3, the DNA is TGTGCCAGCAGTTACACTCGCCGGCGTACCGGGACAGGGAGCTCCTACGAGCAGTACTTC. This encodes CASSYTRRRTGTGSSYEQYF.

This clonotype came up many times. The chain employs TRBV2 and TRBJ2-2, with no clear D. The germline V and J ends were trimmed by 2 bases and 1 base, with 5 bases remaining between them. CDR3 length equals 14 residues. CDR1 and CDR2 (germline): SNHLY, FYNNEI. The CDR3 reads CASSERQNTGELFF. The CDR3 DNA follows: TGTGCCAGCAGTGAACGACAGAACACCGGGGAGCTGTTTTTT.